Sequencing of this T cell receptor beta chain was carried out in a study of technical replicates of blood from a few donors. The protocol was immunoSEQ multiplex PCR, while the TCRdb copy is restricted to in-frame clones and leaves out a portion. Among 50,000 to 75,000 clones, 90% to 95% were seen once, and the ten largest hold under 5.5%. The germline gives CDR1 SGHRS, CDR2 YFSETQ. Trimming took 3 bases from V and 5 from J; bases not matched to a gene: 9. The CDR3 covers 15 residues. The chain employs TRBV5-1 and TRBJ2-7; TRBD1 matches at 9 bases. The sample comprised PBMCs. This TCR was sampled from a human donor in good health. Some clones in this sample may be carry-over from other donors' samples. The CDR3 region is CASSSAGTGFNEQYF. The CDR3 DNA sequence: TGCGCCAGCAGCTCCGCGGGGACAGGGTTCAACGAGCAGTACTTC.